These 26 T cell receptor beta chains were sequenced from one sample in a study of blood T cell repertoires in COVID-19. The assay was immunoSEQ multiplex PCR, and TCRdb's table has in-frame clones only and misses some. The sample lists roughly 220,000 clones, around 86% seen once, with more than 3.5% in the top ten. Material for sequencing was PBMCs or T cells enriched from blood (not recorded which). These TCRs come from a woman between 40 and 55 years old with acute COVID-19.

The chain uses TRBV4-3 and TRBJ1-1; 7 nucleotides agree with TRBD1. The CDR3 contains 19 residues. V dropped 0 bases and J dropped 0; count of bases not matched to a gene: 13. Germline CDR1 is LGHNA and CDR2 is YSLEER. The CDR3, as DNA: TGCGCCAGCAGCCAAGACCCCGCGGGACAGATATTAATGAACACTGAAGCTTTCTTT. Residues: CASSQDPAGQILMNTEAFF.

CDR3 sequence (DNA): TGTGCCAGCAGTTACGCGTACAGGGGTTTCAATTCACCCCTCCACTTT. Protein sequence: CASSYAYRGFNSPLHF. The chain carries TRBV6-2 or TRBV6-3 and TRBJ1-6; 7 nucleotides match TRBD1. The CDR3 is made up of 16 amino acids. Germline V gene data show CDR1 as MNHEY and CDR2 as SVGEGT. The V and J ends lost 2 bases and 7 bases, in that order; junction bases with no gene match: 8.

The chain employs TRBV20-1 and TRBJ1-3; D remains unclear. Deletions cut 3 bases from V and 4 bases from J, with 10 bases between. Germline-derived CDR1 and CDR2 are DFQATT and SNEGSKA (reference sequence). The CDR3 runs 13 residues. Here the CDR3 reads CSASRGTGNTIYF. The CDR3, as DNA: TGCAGTGCTAGTCGAGGAACGGGAAACACCATATATTTT.

The chain carries TRBV4-1 and TRBJ2-1, with 10 bases fitting TRBD2. The germline CDR1 and CDR2 sequences are MGHRA and YSYEKL. Losses at the gene ends were 0 bases for V and 4 bases for J; bases not matched to a gene: 12. CDR3 length equals 19 residues. CDR3 sequence (DNA): TGCGCCAGCAGCCAAGATCCCAGCGGGGGGGGAGGTTCTTACAATGAGCAGTTCTTC. Residues: CASSQDPSGGGGSYNEQFF.

This chain joins TRBV9 and TRBJ1-1; D not resolved. Per the germline V gene, CDR1 is SGDLS and CDR2 is YYNGEE. The CDR3 is 16 residues long. Trimming stripped 3 bases from V and 3 bases from J, with 18 bases between. The CDR3 reads CASSDPRQTGDTEAFF. As DNA, the CDR3 is TGTGCCAGCAGCGACCCTCGTCAAACCGGGGACACTGAAGCTTTCTTT.

The V call is TRBV5-1, the J call TRBJ1-1; D is perhaps TRBD1 (6 bases). The length of the CDR3 is 13 residues. V gave up 8 bases and J gave up 1 base, with 12 bases separating them. Germline CDR1 reads SGHRS; CDR2 reads YFSETQ. CDR3 in amino acids: CASYRDPNTEAFF. DNA of the CDR3: TGCGCCAGTTACAGGGACCCGAACACTGAAGCTTTCTTT.

The V call is TRBV19, the J call TRBJ1-2; D is perhaps TRBD1 (5 bases). Germline V gene lookup returns CDR1 LNHDA and CDR2 SQIVND (reference sequence). The CDR3 covers 15 residues. V was shortened by 4 bases and J by 5 bases, with 17 bases between the two germline ends. CDR3 bases: TGTGCCAGTAGTACCCCGGGAGGGGCAGGGTATGGCTACACCTTC. Its protein product is CASSTPGGAGYGYTF.

This clone was detected only once. The chain is built from TRBV5-1 and TRBJ2-1, with a weak D call TRBD2 (7 bases). Deletions cut 0 bases from V and 5 bases from J, with 12 bases between. CDR3 size: 15 residues. Germline V gene lookup returns CDR1 SGHRS and CDR2 YFSETQ. The CDR3 DNA is TGCGCCAGCAGCTTGGTAGTGGGGGGGCACAATGAGCAGTTCTTC. This sequence encodes CASSLVVGGHNEQFF.

This chain links TRBV7-2 with TRBJ1-2; TRBD1 aligns across 7 bases. The ends lost 3 bases at V and 0 bases at J; junction bases unmatched: 7. Germline CDR1 is SGHTA and CDR2 is FQGNSA. The CDR3 extends over 16 amino acids. CDR3: CASSLSRGVSNYGYTF. The CDR3 coding sequence is TGTGCCAGCAGCTTGTCCAGGGGGGTGTCTAACTATGGCTACACCTTC.

The chain joins TRBV9 to TRBJ1-1, with D possibly being TRBD1 (6 bases). CDR3 length: 15 amino acids. Between the trimmed V and J ends, which lost 3 bases and 3 bases, there was a span of 15 bases. Per germline, CDR1 SGDLS and CDR2 YYNGEE. In DNA, the CDR3 is TGTGCCAGCAGCGCCGGGGGGGGCGATTACACTGAAGCTTTCTTT. Translating it yields CASSAGGGDYTEAFF.

The chain employs TRBV25-1 and TRBJ1-2; tentatively, D is TRBD1 (5 bases). V lost 8 bases and J lost 8, with 18 bases in between. The CDR3 contains 13 residues. Germline V CDR1 and CDR2: MGHDK, SYGVNS. CDR3 protein: CASHAGTRLGYTF. CDR3 sequence (DNA): TGTGCCAGCCATGCAGGGACTAGGTTAGGCTACACCTTC.

The genes are TRBV25-1 and TRBJ1-6; possible D gene TRBD1, 5 bases. CDR1 and CDR2 from the germline V gene are MGHDK and SYGVNS. The CDR3 extends over 15 amino acids. Trimming removed 5 bases from V and 7 bases from J, with 15 bases in between. CDR3 bases: TGTGCCAGCAGTAATTCAGGGTCTGGGAATTCACCCCTCCACTTT. Translated: CASSNSGSGNSPLHF.

The table lists this clone with a count of one. This chain connects TRBV19 to TRBJ1-6; D call uncertain. CDR1 LNHDA and CDR2 SQIVND come from the germline V gene (reference sequence). The CDR3 runs 18 residues. V shed 3 bases and J shed 0 bases, with 15 bases lying between them. CDR3 sequence: CASSIVVIGSSYNSPLHF. The CDR3 DNA is TGTGCCAGTAGTATTGTTGTTATCGGTAGCTCCTATAATTCACCCCTCCACTTT.

V and J are TRBV7-6 and TRBJ2-7; 14 nucleotides agree with TRBD2. J lost 4 bases, V lost 5 bases, and 4 bases had no gene match. CDR3 size: 15 residues. Germline loops: CDR1 SGHVS, CDR2 FNYEAQ. CDR3 DNA: TGTGCCAGCAGCGAGGGACTAGCGGGGGTTTACGAGCAGTACGTC. Amino acid sequence: CASSEGLAGVYEQYV.

The V and J genes are TRBV19 and TRBJ2-7; 7 nucleotides line up with TRBD1. With V trimmed by 6 bases and J by 0 bases, 5 bases remained unmatched. Germline CDR1 LNHDA, CDR2 SQIVND (reference sequence). The CDR3 spans 14 residues. The CDR3 DNA reads as TGTGCCAGTAGCGGACAGGCGCTCTCCTACGAGCAGTACTTC. This codes for CASSGQALSYEQYF.

This clone was counted once. The chain joins TRBV11-1 to TRBJ2-5; no firm D call. Per germline, CDR1 SGHAT and CDR2 FQDESV (reference sequence). The ends were cut back, 2 bases at V and 4 bases at J, with 11 bases in the middle. The CDR3 loop spans 14 amino acids. CDR3 sequence (DNA): TGTGCCAGCAGCTTACCAGCAAAGCGAGAGACCCAGTACTTC. It specifies CASSLPAKRETQYF. Looking up the rest from reference TRBV11-1 and TRBJ2-5 gives the full variable domain: EAEVAQSPRYKITEKSQAVAFWCDPISGHATLYWYRQILGQGPELLVQFQDESVVDDSQLPKDRFSAERLKGVDSTLKIQPAELGDSAMYLCASSLPAKRETQYFGPGTRLLVL.

The V call is TRBV27, the J call TRBJ2-1; TRBD2 agrees at 13 bases. The germline V gene has CDR1 MNHEY and CDR2 SMNVEV (reference sequence). Losses at the gene ends were 7 bases for V and 6 bases for J; bases not matched to a gene: 9. The CDR3 has 16 residues. The CDR3 reads CASTLSGLAGVNEQFF. CDR3 bases: TGTGCCAGCACCTTATCCGGACTAGCGGGGGTCAATGAGCAGTTCTTC.

This clone has just one count. The rearrangement uses TRBV19 and TRBJ2-7, with 9 bases aligning to TRBD1. The ends lost 6 bases at V and 3 bases at J; junction bases unmatched: 6. Germline V gene data show CDR1 as LNHDA and CDR2 as SQIVND (reference sequence). The CDR3 extends over 14 amino acids. CDR3 nucleotide sequence: TGTGCCAGTAGGGAACCGGGACAGGGCTACGAGCAGTACTTC. It translates to CASREPGQGYEQYF.

V is TRBV18 and J is TRBJ2-7, with D tentatively TRBD1 (6 bases). Trimming removed 3 bases at V and 7 bases at J, with 13 bases between. The CDR3 runs to 13 residues. Germline-derived CDR1 and CDR2 are KGHSH and LQKENI. CDR3 sequence (DNA): TGTGCCAGCTCACCCAGACAGGCGAGGGAGCAGTACGTC. Encoded protein: CASSPRQAREQYV.

The J gene is TRBJ1-4, the V gene TRBV7-8, with TRBD1 as a possible D gene (6 bases). The V gene lost 6 bases and the J gene lost 7 bases, with 9 bases spanning the gap. The V gene's germline CDR1 is SGHVS and CDR2 FQNEAQ. The CDR3 length is 12 residues. The CDR3 is CASRQGSEKLFF. For the CDR3, the DNA is TGTGCCAGCAGACAGGGCTCTGAAAAACTGTTTTTT.

The rearrangement joins TRBV7-3 to TRBJ1-3; 10 bases are shared with TRBD1. Germline CDR1 SGHTA, CDR2 FQGTGA. This CDR3 has 16 amino acids. With V trimmed by 5 bases and J by 4 bases, 8 bases remained unmatched. In nucleotides, the CDR3 is TGTGCCAGCAGCCTCACCGGGACAGGGGCAGGAAACACCATATATTTT. It specifies CASSLTGTGAGNTIYF.

This clone was recorded only once. This sequence joins TRBV1 and TRBJ1-2; the table assigns TRBD1, which was not confirmed against the DNA. TRBV1 corresponds to a pseudogene. The CDR3 loop spans 15 amino acids. CDR3: CTSSQVRGKIYGYTF. CDR3 bases: TGCACCAGCAGCCAAGTCAGGGGAAAAATCTATGGCTACACCTTC.

This sequence joins TRBV10-3 and TRBJ2-7; D is perhaps TRBD2 (5 bases). Between the trimmed V and J ends, which lost 2 bases and 6 bases, there was a span of 5 bases. The CDR3 has 11 amino acids. Germline lookup yields CDR1 ENHRY and CDR2 SYGVKD. Here the CDR3 DNA reads TGTGCCATCAGTGAGGGAGGCGAGCAGTACTTC. It codes for CAISEGGEQYF.

This clone occurred once. V is TRBV29-1 and J is TRBJ2-3; 10 bases fit TRBD2. The CDR3 length is 14 residues. CDR1 and CDR2 (germline): SQVTM, ANQGSEA. V lost 4 bases and J lost 1; bases outside the gene matches: 2. In nucleotides, the CDR3 is TGCAGCGTTGGCCTAGCGGGGGGCACAGATACGCAGTATTTT. It encodes CSVGLAGGTDTQYF.

The rearrangement uses TRBV13 and TRBJ1-1, with TRBD1 identical over 9 bases. This CDR3 region has 15 residues. Germline values: CDR1 PRHDT, CDR2 FYEKMQ (reference sequence). Losses at the gene ends were 0 bases for V and 6 bases for J; bases not matched to a gene: 5. The CDR3 DNA follows: TGTGCCAGCAGCTTAGGTGACAGGGGGGGATCTGAAGCTTTCTTT. It encodes CASSLGDRGGSEAFF.

This sequence joins TRBV7-3 and TRBJ2-3, with 10 positions matching TRBD2. J lost 4 bases, V lost 5 bases, and 9 bases had no gene match. The CDR3 consists of 16 residues. The germline V gene encodes CDR1 SGHTA and CDR2 FQGTGA. The CDR3 reads CASSPTAGGPPDTQYF. The CDR3, as DNA: TGTGCCAGCAGCCCGACAGCGGGGGGGCCCCCAGATACGCAGTATTTT.